The 11 T cell receptor beta chains given below trace back to one sample, sequenced in a study of T cells in Graves' hyperthyroidism and ophthalmopathy. RNA transcripts were the template for amplifying TCR beta CDR3 regions. The primer set for the first-round RT-PCR of the TCR CDR3 was HTBI. TCRdb reprocessed the multiplex PCR reads with MiXCR, giving one entry per CDR3 protein. The sample lists about 680,000 distinct CDR3 sequences; about 35% were seen once. Source material: blood. The receptors were gathered from a woman aged 40 to 50 with Graves' hyperthyroidism.

The chain recombines TRBV6-2 or TRBV6-3 with TRBJ1-5; TRBD1 matches at 7 bases. V was pared by 6 bases and J by 6 bases, with 8 bases of the junction left unmatched. The CDR3 contains 14 residues. Germline CDR1 is MNHEY and CDR2 is SVGEGT. CDR3 amino acids: CASRPGGISQPQHF. For the CDR3, the DNA is TGTGCCAGCAGGCCAGGGGGAATCTCTCAGCCCCAGCATTTT.

CDR3 protein: CASSLDRDFEQYF. For the CDR3, the DNA is TGTGCCAGCAGCCTGGACAGGGATTTCGAGCAGTACTTC. The chain carries TRBV7-8 and TRBJ2-7, with 8 bases identical to TRBD1. V lost 5 bases, J lost 6 bases, and 6 bases stayed unmatched. Germline assignment: CDR1 SGHVS and CDR2 FQNEAQ. CDR3 length: 13 amino acids.

The chain links TRBV12-3 or TRBV12-4 to TRBJ2-7; D may be TRBD2 (5 bases). CDR3 length: 14 amino acids. The V gene lost 3 bases and the J gene lost 2 bases, with 11 bases spanning the gap. CDR3 sequence (DNA): TGTGCCAGCAGTTTCATTAGGACTCCCTACGAGCAGTACTTC. Amino acid sequence: CASSFIRTPYEQYF.

This clonotype has just a few counts. A read error may account for a junction end that differs from germline. In DNA form, the CDR3 reads TGTGCCAGCAGTTACTCGATTCGGAACAGGGTCACACCCCTCCACTTT. This encodes CASSYSIRNRVTPLHF. V and J are TRBV10-3 and TRBJ1-6, with D maybe TRBD1 (6 bases). This CDR3 region has 16 residues. CDR1 is ENHRY and CDR2 is SYGVKD in the germline V gene.

The chain employs TRBV7-6 and TRBJ2-7, with 8 bases matching TRBD1. The CDR3 loop spans 15 amino acids. Per the germline V gene, CDR1 is SGHVS and CDR2 is FNYEAQ. J gave up 3 bases and V 5 bases, and 9 bases lay outside the gene matches. Written as DNA, the CDR3 is TGTGCCAGCAGCCAAGATCGGGACAGGAACTACGAGCAGTACTTC. This translates into CASSQDRDRNYEQYF.

A few counts support this clonotype. This chain connects TRBV11-2 to TRBJ2-5; D not certain. CDR1 SGHAT and CDR2 FQNNGV come from the germline V gene. This CDR3 region has 16 residues. Deletions cut 1 base from V and 2 bases from J, with 14 bases between. DNA for the CDR3: TGTGCCAGCAGCTTAGTGTTCTCCGTCAGGCAAGAGACCCAGTACTTC. The encoded protein is CASSLVFSVRQETQYF.

There are a few counts of this clonotype. J is TRBJ2-7 and V is TRBV28; no clear D. The CDR3 runs 11 residues. V lost 7 bases, J lost 3 bases, and 7 bases lay in between. Germline loops: CDR1 MDHEN, CDR2 SYDVKM. DNA of the CDR3: TGTGCCAGCAAAGTCAACTACGAGCAGTACTTC. Translation gives CASKVNYEQYF.

This clonotype occurred many times. The J gene is TRBJ1-1, the V gene TRBV19, with TRBD1 matching over 7 bases. CDR3 length: 14 residues. CDR1 is LNHDA and CDR2 is SQIVND in the germline V gene (reference sequence). J was trimmed by 5 bases and V by 8 bases; bases with no gene match: 11. CDR3 nucleotide sequence: TGTGCCAGTGCGGGACAGTTGGTCGGAACTGAAGCTTTCTTT. It yields the protein CASAGQLVGTEAFF.

This clonotype was seen ten or more times. This chain uses TRBV6-6 with TRBJ1-2; no definite D call. The CDR3 is 12 amino acids. V was clipped by 4 bases and J by 6 bases, with 9 bases between them. From germline, CDR1 is MNHNY and CDR2 SVGAGI (reference sequence). The DNA of the CDR3 is TGTGCCAGCAGTTCCCTACCCCATGGCTACACCTTC. Translating gives CASSSLPHGYTF.

The V call is TRBV7-9, the J call TRBJ1-1; possibly TRBD1 for D (5 bases). V was shortened by 5 bases and J by 0 bases, with 19 bases between the two germline ends. Germline values: CDR1 SEHNR, CDR2 FQNEAQ (reference sequence). There are 17 residues in the CDR3. The CDR3 DNA reads as TGTGCCAGCAGCCTAGGTCCCCAGGGCTACATGAACACTGAAGCTTTCTTT. It encodes CASSLGPQGYMNTEAFF.

This chain joins TRBV4-2 and TRBJ1-2, with D maybe TRBD1 (5 bases). In germline, CDR1 is LGHNA, CDR2 YNFKEQ. The CDR3 totals 13 residues. Trimming pared 0 bases from V and 14 bases from J, leaving 16 bases between. Here the CDR3 reads CASSQETAASGTF. The CDR3 region has the DNA TGTGCCAGCAGCCAAGAGACAGCCGCGAGTGGGACCTTC.